This TCR beta chain was recovered during a study of cytomegalovirus exposure and HLA in healthy donors. In nominal health when sampled, donors likely had unrecorded immune exposures nonetheless. Primers included in the PCR were 60 Vbeta and 13 Jbeta primers. Using immunoSEQ multiplex PCR, the repertoire was profiled, and TCRdb retains in-frame clones only, with some absent. This sample has roughly 180,000 clones, with approximately 81% found just once. Germline CDR1 MNHNY, CDR2 SVGAGI (reference sequence). The V gene end was trimmed by 6 bases and the J gene end by 10 bases; junction bases not matched to a gene: 8. The CDR3 has 14 amino acids.

This chain connects TRBV6-6 to TRBJ2-1, with TRBD1 matching over 11 bases. The material sequenced was PBMCs. This receptor was obtained from a boy between 10 and 17 years old in good health and CMV-seronegative. For the CDR3, the DNA is TGTGCCAGCAGGGGACAGGGGGAGGGGAGGGAGCAGTTCTTC. Its translation is CASRGQGEGREQFF.